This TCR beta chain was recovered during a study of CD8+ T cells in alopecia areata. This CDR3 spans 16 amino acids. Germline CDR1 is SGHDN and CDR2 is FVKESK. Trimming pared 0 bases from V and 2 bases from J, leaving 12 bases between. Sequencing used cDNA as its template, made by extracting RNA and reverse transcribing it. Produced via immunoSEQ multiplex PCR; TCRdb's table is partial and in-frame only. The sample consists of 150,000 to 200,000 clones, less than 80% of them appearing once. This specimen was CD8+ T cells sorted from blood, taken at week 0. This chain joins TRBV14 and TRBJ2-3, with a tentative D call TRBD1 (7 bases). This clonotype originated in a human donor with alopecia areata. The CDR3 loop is CASSQESRGATDTQYF. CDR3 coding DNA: TGTGCCAGCAGCCAAGAATCCAGGGGGGCCACAGATACGCAGTATTTT.